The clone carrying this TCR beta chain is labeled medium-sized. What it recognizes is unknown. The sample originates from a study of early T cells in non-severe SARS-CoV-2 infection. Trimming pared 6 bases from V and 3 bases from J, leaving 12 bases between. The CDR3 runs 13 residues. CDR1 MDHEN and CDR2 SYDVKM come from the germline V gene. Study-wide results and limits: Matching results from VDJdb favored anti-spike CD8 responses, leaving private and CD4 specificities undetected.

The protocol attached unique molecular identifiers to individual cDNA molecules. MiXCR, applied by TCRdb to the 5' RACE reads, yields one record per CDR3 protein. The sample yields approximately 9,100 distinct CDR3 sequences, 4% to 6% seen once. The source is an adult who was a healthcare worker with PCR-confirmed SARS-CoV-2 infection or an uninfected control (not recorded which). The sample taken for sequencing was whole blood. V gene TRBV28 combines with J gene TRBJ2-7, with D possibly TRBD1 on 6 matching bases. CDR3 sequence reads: CASSPGALYEQYF. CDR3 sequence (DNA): TGTGCCAGCAGCCCAGGGGCCCTCTACGAGCAGTACTTC.